The 4 T cell receptor beta chains below come from one sample, sequenced in a study of OX40 agonist ivuxolimab in advanced cancers. The protocol was immunoSEQ multiplex PCR, while the TCRdb copy is restricted to in-frame clones and leaves out a portion. This sample has 65,000 to 90,000 clones, with about 91% found just once. The sequencing here drew on CD4+ or CD8+ T cells sorted from blood, taken in a trial of the OX40 agonist ivuxolimab. The receptors stem from an adult with an advanced solid tumor such as melanoma, head and neck, liver or kidney cancer.

This chain connects TRBV10-3 to TRBJ2-3, with 7 bases lining up with TRBD2. Germline V gene lookup returns CDR1 ENHRY and CDR2 SYGVKD. This CDR3 has 16 amino acids. The J segment lost 3 bases and the V segment lost 2 bases, leaving 8 bases of the junction unmatched. The CDR3: CAISEGLRLATDTQYF. CDR3 in DNA: TGTGCCATCAGTGAGGGACTGCGACTAGCTACAGATACGCAGTATTTT.

The chain links TRBV5-1 to TRBJ2-1; TRBD2 agrees at 9 bases. CDR1 and CDR2 (germline): SGHRS, YFSETQ. The CDR3 sequence is 15 residues long. The trim removed 0 bases at V and 8 bases at J, leaving 6 bases unmatched. The CDR3 sequence is CASSLVPSGVDEQFF. The DNA of the CDR3 is TGCGCCAGCAGCTTGGTTCCTAGCGGGGTCGATGAGCAGTTCTTC.

This sequence joins TRBV11-3 and TRBJ2-7, with D possibly being TRBD2 (5 bases). Germline assignment: CDR1 SGHNT and CDR2 YENEEA. The CDR3 extends over 13 amino acids. V was shortened by 5 bases and J by 0 bases, with 8 bases between the two germline ends. CDR3: CASSNGVSYEQYF. CDR3 nucleotides: TGTGCCAGCAGCAACGGGGTCTCCTACGAGCAGTACTTC.

The rearrangement links TRBV18 to TRBJ1-2, with 7 positions matching TRBD1. With 4 bases clipped from V and 0 bases from J, the junction kept 5 bases outside the gene matches. The germline gives CDR1 KGHSH, CDR2 LQKENI. The CDR3 has 15 residues. For the CDR3, the DNA is TGTGCCAGCTCACTGGGACAGTCAGCTAACTATGGCTACACCTTC. Amino acids: CASSLGQSANYGYTF.